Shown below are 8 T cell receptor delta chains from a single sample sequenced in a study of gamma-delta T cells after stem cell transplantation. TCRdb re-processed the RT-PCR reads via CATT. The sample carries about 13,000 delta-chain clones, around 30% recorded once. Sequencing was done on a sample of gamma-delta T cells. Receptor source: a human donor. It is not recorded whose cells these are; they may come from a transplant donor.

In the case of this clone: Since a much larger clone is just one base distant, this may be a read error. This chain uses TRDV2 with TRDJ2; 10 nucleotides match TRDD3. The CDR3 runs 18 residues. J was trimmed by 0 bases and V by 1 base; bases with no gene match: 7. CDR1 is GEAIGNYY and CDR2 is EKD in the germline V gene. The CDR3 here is CACDTGLGDPALTAQLFF. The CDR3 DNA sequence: TGTGCCTGTGACACAGGACTGGGGGATCCCGCTTTGACAGCACAACTCTTCTTT.

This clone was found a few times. The CDR3 DNA sequence: TGTGCTCTTGGGTTTACGGGCCATCCTCCCCTACTGGATCGCGTCTCCTGGGACACCCGACAGATGTTTTTC. As protein: CALGFTGHPPLLDRVSWDTRQMFF. This sequence joins TRDV1 and TRDJ3; the D call may be TRDD2 or TRDD3 (5 bases each). Germline V gene sequence: CDR1 TSWWSYY, CDR2 QGS. Trimming left V 5 bases short and J 0 bases short, with 32 bases between. This CDR3 comprises 24 residues.

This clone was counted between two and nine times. The DNA of the CDR3 is TGTGCTCTTGGGGAAGAAGCTTACGGCTCTACCGATAAACTCATCTTT. This translates into CALGEEAYGSTDKLIF. This sequence joins TRDV1 and TRDJ1, with D hard to call. Trimming cost V 2 bases and J 2 bases, with 15 bases left between them. There are 16 residues in the CDR3. Germline CDR1 reads TSWWSYY; CDR2 reads QGS.

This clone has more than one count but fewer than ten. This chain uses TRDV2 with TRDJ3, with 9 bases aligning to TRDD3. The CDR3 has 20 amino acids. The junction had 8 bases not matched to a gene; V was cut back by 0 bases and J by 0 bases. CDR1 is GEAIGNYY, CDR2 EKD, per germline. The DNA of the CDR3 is TGTGCCTGTGACACCGTACTGGGGGACGCGCGCTCCTGGGACACCCGACAGATGTTTTTC. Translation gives CACDTVLGDARSWDTRQMFF.

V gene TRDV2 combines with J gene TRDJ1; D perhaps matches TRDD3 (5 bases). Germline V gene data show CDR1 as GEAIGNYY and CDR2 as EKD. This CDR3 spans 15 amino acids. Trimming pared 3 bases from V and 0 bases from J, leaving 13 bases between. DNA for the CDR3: TGTGCCTGTGACGTACGGGGGGTCTACACCGATAAACTCATCTTT. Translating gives CACDVRGVYTDKLIF.

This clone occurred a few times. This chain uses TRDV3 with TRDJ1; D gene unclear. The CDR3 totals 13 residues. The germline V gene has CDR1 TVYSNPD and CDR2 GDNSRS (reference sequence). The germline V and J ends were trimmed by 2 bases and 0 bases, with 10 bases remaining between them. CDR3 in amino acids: CAFGGVYTDKLIF. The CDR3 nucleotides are TGTGCCTTTGGAGGAGTTTACACCGATAAACTCATCTTT.

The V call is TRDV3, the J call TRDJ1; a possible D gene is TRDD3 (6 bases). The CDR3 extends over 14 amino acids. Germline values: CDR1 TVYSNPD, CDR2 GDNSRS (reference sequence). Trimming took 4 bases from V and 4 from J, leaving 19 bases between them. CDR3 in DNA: TGTGCCTGGGGGACGCCATGTGACAGCGATAAACTCATCTTT. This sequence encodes CAWGTPCDSDKLIF.

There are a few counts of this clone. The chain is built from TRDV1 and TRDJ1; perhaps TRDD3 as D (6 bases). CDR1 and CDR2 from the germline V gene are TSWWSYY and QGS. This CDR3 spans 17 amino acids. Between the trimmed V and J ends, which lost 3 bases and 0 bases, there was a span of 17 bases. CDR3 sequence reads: CALGDHRGGLYTDKLIF. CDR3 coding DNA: TGTGCTCTTGGGGATCATAGGGGGGGACTGTACACCGATAAACTCATCTTT.